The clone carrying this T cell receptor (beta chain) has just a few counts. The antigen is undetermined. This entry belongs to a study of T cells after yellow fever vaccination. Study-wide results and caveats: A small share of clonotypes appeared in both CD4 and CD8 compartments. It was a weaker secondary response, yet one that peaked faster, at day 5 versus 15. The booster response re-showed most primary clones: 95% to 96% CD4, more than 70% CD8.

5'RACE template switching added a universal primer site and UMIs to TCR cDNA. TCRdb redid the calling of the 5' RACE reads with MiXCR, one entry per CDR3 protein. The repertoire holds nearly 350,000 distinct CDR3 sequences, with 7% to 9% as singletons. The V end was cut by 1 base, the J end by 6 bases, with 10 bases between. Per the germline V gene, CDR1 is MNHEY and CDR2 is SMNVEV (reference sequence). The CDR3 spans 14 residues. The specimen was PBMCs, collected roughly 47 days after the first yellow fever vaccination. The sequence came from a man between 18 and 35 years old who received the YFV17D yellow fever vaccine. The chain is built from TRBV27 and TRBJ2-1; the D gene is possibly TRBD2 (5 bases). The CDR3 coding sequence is TGTGCCAGCAGTTTATTGGAGGCCGGCAATGAGCAGTTCTTC. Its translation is CASSLLEAGNEQFF.